Presented here are 25 T cell receptor beta chains from one specimen sequenced in a study of OX40 agonist ivuxolimab in advanced cancers. Here immunoSEQ multiplex PCR was the method, and the copy in TCRdb shows in-frame clones only, minus some. This repertoire shows tens of thousands of clones, 79% found once; its top ten account for 2% to 2.5%. The sequencing used CD4+ or CD8+ T cells sorted from blood, collected in a trial of the OX40 agonist ivuxolimab. The receptors originated from an adult with an advanced solid tumor such as melanoma, head and neck, liver or kidney cancer.

This chain joins TRBV5-1 and TRBJ2-1; 10 nucleotides agree with TRBD2. Germline assignment: CDR1 SGHRS and CDR2 YFSETQ. V shed 2 bases and J 5 bases; nucleotides not matched to a gene: 1. The length of the CDR3 is 14 residues. The CDR3 coding sequence is TGCGCCAGCAGCTTAGCGGGAGGGCACAATGAGCAGTTCTTC. Encoded protein: CASSLAGGHNEQFF.

The sample holds one count of this clone. The V and J genes are TRBV7-9 and TRBJ2-1; no clear D. The V and J ends lost 5 bases and 10 bases respectively, with 9 bases between them. This CDR3 spans 11 amino acids. Germline CDR1 SEHNR, CDR2 FQNEAQ (reference sequence). CDR3: CASSRLGEQFF. In nucleotides, the CDR3 is TGTGCCAGCAGCCGCCTCGGGGAGCAGTTCTTC.

The chain combines TRBV5-4 with TRBJ2-5, with D perhaps being TRBD1 or TRBD2 (6 bases each). With 1 base removed from V and 1 base from J, the gap between germline ends came to 11 bases. This CDR3 spans 15 amino acids. Germline V gene lookup returns CDR1 SGHNT and CDR2 YYREEE (reference sequence). The CDR3 loop reads CASSLWGAGQETQYF. The CDR3 DNA is TGTGCCAGCAGCTTGTGGGGGGCGGGCCAAGAGACCCAGTACTTC.

The chain couples TRBV5-5 to TRBJ2-7; 8 bases line up with TRBD1. The CDR3 is made up of 14 amino acids. The germline gives CDR1 SGHKS, CDR2 YYEKEE (reference sequence). The ends lost 4 bases at V and 5 bases at J; junction bases unmatched: 8. The CDR3 DNA reads TGTGCCAGCAGCCCTCGGACAGGGATCGACGAGCAGTACTTC. It specifies CASSPRTGIDEQYF.

V and J are TRBV29-1 and TRBJ2-7; 12 bases fit TRBD2. V gave up 6 bases and J gave up 8 bases; unmatched junction bases: 2. This CDR3 has 11 amino acids. Germline values: CDR1 SQVTM, CDR2 ANQGSEA. The CDR3 reads CSVGLAGKQYF. CDR3 sequence (DNA): TGCAGCGTGGGACTAGCGGGTAAGCAGTACTTC.

The J gene is TRBJ1-2, the V gene TRBV7-8; unclear D gene. This CDR3 comprises 17 residues. The V end was cut by 4 bases, the J end by 6 bases, with 24 bases between. Per germline, CDR1 SGHVS and CDR2 FQNEAQ. The CDR3 is CASSSLDSRTWEDGYTF. The CDR3 nucleotides read TGTGCCAGCAGCTCCCTTGATTCTCGGACCTGGGAGGATGGCTACACCTTC.

The genes are TRBV19 and TRBJ2-1; D might be TRBD1 (6 bases). The CDR3 is 15 amino acids. The germline CDR1 and CDR2 sequences are LNHDA and SQIVND (reference sequence). The germline V and J ends were trimmed by 3 bases and 0 bases, with 9 bases remaining between them. The CDR3 protein is CASSMRGSSYNEQFF. CDR3 bases: TGTGCCAGTAGTATGAGGGGGAGCTCCTACAATGAGCAGTTCTTC.

The chain carries TRBV28 and TRBJ1-2; the D is unclear. Trimming took off 6 bases at V and 4 bases at J, with 15 bases between the two ends. In germline, CDR1 is MDHEN, CDR2 SYDVKM. The CDR3 is 14 residues long. CDR3 coding DNA: TGTGCCAGCAGCCAGACCGCCCGTGGCTATGGCTACACCTTC. This encodes CASSQTARGYGYTF.

The chain couples TRBV7-2 to TRBJ1-2, with 12 positions matching TRBD1. The germline V gene has CDR1 SGHTA and CDR2 FQGNSA. J gave up 7 bases and V 4 bases, and 7 bases lay outside the gene matches. The CDR3 totals 15 residues. CDR3 nucleotide sequence: TGTGCCAGCAGCTCGACCCGGGACAGGGGGCTTGGCTACACCTTC. Encoded protein: CASSSTRDRGLGYTF.

V and J are TRBV7-9 and TRBJ2-5, with a weak D call TRBD1 (6 bases). CDR3 length: 15 amino acids. Germline V gene sequence: CDR1 SEHNR, CDR2 FQNEAQ (reference sequence). Trimming left V 0 bases short and J 0 bases short, with 8 bases between. CDR3 loop: CASSLAWDNQETQYF. The CDR3, as DNA: TGTGCCAGCAGCTTAGCGTGGGACAACCAAGAGACCCAGTACTTC.

This rearrangement joins TRBV9 to TRBJ1-1; the match to TRBD1 covers 7 bases. In germline, CDR1 is SGDLS, CDR2 YYNGEE. The junction had 10 bases not matched to a gene; V was cut back by 4 bases and J by 10 bases. This CDR3 region has 13 residues. The chain's CDR3 is CASSPDRNRVAFF. The CDR3 DNA reads as TGTGCCAGCAGCCCGGACAGGAATAGGGTAGCTTTCTTT.

The rearrangement links TRBV7-6 to TRBJ2-2; D call uncertain. The CDR3 runs to 14 residues. The germline V gene encodes CDR1 SGHVS and CDR2 FNYEAQ. Between the trimmed V and J ends, which lost 6 bases and 8 bases, there was a span of 16 bases. CDR3: CASSPTTTAGELFF. In DNA, the CDR3 is TGTGCCAGCAGTCCGACAACTACGGCGGGGGAGCTGTTTTTT.

The chain recombines TRBV15 with TRBJ1-2, with 12 bases aligning to TRBD1. The CDR3 spans 16 residues. V dropped 0 bases and J dropped 5; count of bases not matched to a gene: 4. CDR1 and CDR2 (germline): LNHNV, YYDKDF (reference sequence). The CDR3 reads CATSRDWGQGAYGYTF. The CDR3, as DNA: TGTGCCACCAGCAGAGATTGGGGACAGGGGGCTTATGGCTACACCTTC. Using reference TRBV15 and TRBJ1-2 for the parts outside the CDR3, the full variable domain is DAMVIQNPRYQVTQFGKPVTLSCSQTLNHNVMYWYQQKSSQAPKLLFHYYDKDFNNEADTPDNFQSRRPNTSFCFLDIRSPGLGDTAMYLCATSRDWGQGAYGYTFGSGTRLTVV.

This clone showed up just a few times. The chain carries TRBV10-1 and TRBJ2-7; possible D gene TRBD2, 6 bases. Per germline, CDR1 WNHNN and CDR2 SYGVQD (reference sequence). With 5 bases removed from V and 6 bases from J, the gap between germline ends came to 11 bases. This CDR3 contains 12 residues. Written as DNA, the CDR3 is TGCGCCAGCAGTTTCTCGGAGGGCGAGCAGTACTTC. Translating it yields CASSFSEGEQYF.

The chain uses TRBV19 and TRBJ2-2; TRBD1 is a possible D gene (5 bases). The CDR3 runs 13 residues. Germline V gene sequence: CDR1 LNHDA, CDR2 SQIVND (reference sequence). Trimming took off 7 bases at V and 0 bases at J, with 6 bases between the two ends. The chain's CDR3 is CASTGSNTGELFF. DNA of the CDR3: TGTGCCAGTACAGGGTCGAACACCGGGGAGCTGTTTTTT.

This chain uses TRBV7-2 with TRBJ1-6, with D perhaps TRBD1 (5 bases). CDR1 is SGHTA and CDR2 is FQGNSA in the germline V gene. The CDR3 covers 15 residues. V was cut by 1 base and J by 5 bases, with 9 bases left in between. The CDR3 nucleotides read TGTGCCAGCAGCTTAGGGGACGGCGATAATTCACCCCTCCACTTT. This encodes CASSLGDGDNSPLHF.

This clone showed up just a few times. This sequence joins TRBV18 and TRBJ1-1, with 9 bases lining up with TRBD1. Trimming took 3 bases from V and 4 from J; bases not matched to a gene: 6. The CDR3 has 15 amino acids. Germline CDR1 KGHSH, CDR2 LQKENI. The CDR3 spells CASSPWEQGATEAFF. For the CDR3, the DNA is TGTGCCAGCTCACCTTGGGAACAGGGGGCCACTGAAGCTTTCTTT.

The chain uses TRBV5-1 and TRBJ1-1; D may be TRBD1 (5 bases). Germline V gives CDR1 SGHRS, CDR2 YFSETQ. The V end was cut by 4 bases, the J end by 1 base, with 14 bases between. This CDR3 has 15 residues. The CDR3 protein is CASSVPGTANTEAFF. The DNA of the CDR3 is TGCGCCAGCAGCGTCCCCGGGACGGCGAACACTGAAGCTTTCTTT.

The V call is TRBV18, the J call TRBJ1-1; possible D gene TRBD1, 5 bases. Germline CDR1 reads KGHSH; CDR2 reads LQKENI. Trimming took off 3 bases at V and 3 bases at J, with 8 bases between the two ends. There are 13 residues in the CDR3. Written as DNA, the CDR3 is TGTGCCAGCTCACCGCCGGGGGACACTGAAGCTTTCTTT. It encodes CASSPPGDTEAFF.

The chain combines TRBV15 with TRBJ2-7, with 9 bases matching TRBD1. CDR3 length equals 15 residues. J lost 6 bases, V lost 4 bases, and 10 bases had no gene match. Germline V lookup: CDR1 LNHNV, CDR2 YYDKDF (reference sequence). The CDR3 region has the DNA TGTGCCACCAGCAAGCCGGGACAGGGATTTTCCGAGCAGTACTTC. It encodes CATSKPGQGFSEQYF. Full variable domain (outside the CDR3, taken from reference TRBV15 and TRBJ2-7): DAMVIQNPRYQVTQFGKPVTLSCSQTLNHNVMYWYQQKSSQAPKLLFHYYDKDFNNEADTPDNFQSRRPNTSFCFLDIRSPGLGDTAMYLCATSKPGQGFSEQYFGPGTRLTVT.

This clone was observed once. The rearrangement joins TRBV5-4 to TRBJ1-2, with D uncertain. Germline V gene lookup returns CDR1 SGHNT and CDR2 YYREEE (reference sequence). V was shortened by 3 bases and J by 6 bases, with 21 bases between the two germline ends. This CDR3 comprises 16 residues. The CDR3 coding sequence is TGTGCCAGCAGCTACATTAACCATGTAGGGTCAGATGGCTACACCTTC. Its protein product is CASSYINHVGSDGYTF.

CDR3 region: CASSGSYRQGDSYNEQFF. For the CDR3, the DNA is TGTGCCAGCAGTGGCTCATACCGACAGGGGGACTCCTACAATGAGCAGTTCTTC. The J gene is TRBJ2-1, the V gene TRBV6-1; 9 bases are shared with TRBD1. The junction had 10 bases not matched to a gene; V was cut back by 4 bases and J by 0 bases. CDR3 length: 18 residues. Germline CDR1 MNHNS, CDR2 SASEGT.

CDR3 residues: CASSPGGPAKNIQYF. Here the CDR3 DNA reads TGTGCCAGCAGCCCGGGGGGGCCGGCCAAAAACATTCAGTACTTC. The V and J genes are TRBV7-6 and TRBJ2-4; 8 positions agree with TRBD2. Trimming at V came to 5 bases and at J to 1 base, leaving 4 bases not matched to a gene. The CDR3 extends over 15 amino acids. Germline CDR1 and CDR2: SGHVS and FNYEAQ.

J is TRBJ2-3 and V is TRBV7-3, with 7 positions matching TRBD1. After removal of 0 bases from V and 1 base from J, the junction contained 4 bases not matched to a gene. This CDR3 has 16 amino acids. CDR1 SGHTA and CDR2 FQGTGA come from the germline V gene. In DNA, the CDR3 is TGTGCCAGCAGCTTAACTGGGACAGCCCGCACAGATACGCAGTATTTT. Its translation: CASSLTGTARTDTQYF.

This sequence joins TRBV15 and TRBJ2-1; D possibly corresponds to TRBD2 (5 bases). CDR3 length equals 13 residues. Germline V gene data show CDR1 as LNHNV and CDR2 as YYDKDF (reference sequence). V was cut by 3 bases and J by 6 bases, with 9 bases left in between. CDR3 loop: CATSRDFGNEQFF. Here the CDR3 DNA reads TGTGCCACCAGCAGGGACTTCGGCAATGAGCAGTTCTTC.